This record concerns one TCR beta chain sequence. As yet, its antigen is unknown. This record comes from a study of blood T cells in healthy people across ages. Study outcomes and limitations: Naive T cell percentage and TCR beta diversity correlated strongly.

It was with a sample-barcoded 5' primer and a J-beta primer mix that a second PCR of roughly 7 to 12 cycles was run. Every molecule of cDNA carried a tag from a template-switch adaptor with 12 random nucleotides. Using its own MiXCR run on the 5' RACE reads, TCRdb lists one record per CDR3 protein. The sample comprises about 1.5 million distinct CDR3 sequences, about 45% of which are singletons, and more than 4% rests with the top ten. CDR3 length equals 14 residues. Germline V lookup: CDR1 SEHNR, CDR2 FQNEAQ (reference sequence). The V and J ends lost 2 bases and 6 bases respectively, with 13 bases between them.

Input material: blood. This clonotype was obtained from a young woman in good health. This chain connects TRBV7-9 to TRBJ1-2, with D perhaps TRBD1 (5 bases). CDR3 sequence reads: CASSLTRAQNGYTF. CDR3 in DNA: TGTGCCAGCAGCTTAACCAGGGCCCAGAATGGCTACACCTTC.